This entry is about one T cell receptor beta chain. Its antigen is as yet unknown. The germline V and J ends were trimmed by 1 base and 1 base, with 18 bases remaining between them. This CDR3 has 18 amino acids. Germline loops: CDR1 SGDLS, CDR2 YYNGEE. This sample was taken from a study of cytotoxic CD8 clonotypes in ibrutinib-treated CLL. The sequencing depth, 1 in 200,000 to 1 in 1 million T cells, was the target. The method was immunoSEQ multiplex PCR; TCRdb's version includes in-frame clones alone and lacks a portion of them. The data hold some 150,000 clones, with about 72% observed a single time. Study-wide results and caveats: Sampling of sustained-remission and progressing patients occurred at differing times. Clonality was higher at baseline than in age-matched healthy donors and tracked circulating CD8+ T-cell counts. Clonality climbed at ibrutinib response, then dropped toward baseline at progression.

Sequences were derived from PBMCs, sampled after 12 months of ibrutinib treatment. This chain uses TRBV9 with TRBJ2-1; no clear D. This receptor was identified in a human donor with chronic lymphocytic leukemia. CDR3 sequence (DNA): TGTGCCAGCAGCGTAACGGCAAGAGGCCTGGGGTCCTACAATGAGCAGTTCTTC. Protein sequence: CASSVTARGLGSYNEQFF.